Sequencing of this T cell receptor (beta chain) was carried out in a study of blood T cell repertoires in COVID-19. Overall study context: Sites across the United States, Italy and Spain contributed samples from acute and convalescent COVID-19. From T cells, B-cell-depleted T cells, or PBMCs came the material, which was cDNA or gDNA.

In the authors' methods: Quantification of nucleated cells was approximated via reference gene primer amplification. Measured with immunoSEQ multiplex PCR; TCRdb has only the in-frame clones, and not every one. That table gives V, J and clone size, and the DNA gave D and trimming. In the table there are a few hundred thousand clones, roughly nine tenths of which are singletons. CDR1 is ENHRY and CDR2 is SYGVKD in the germline V gene. This CDR3 comprises 15 residues. V lost 10 bases, J lost 5 bases, and 7 bases stayed unmatched. The source material was peripheral blood. The chain employs TRBV10-3 and TRBJ2-3; 15 bases agree with TRBD2. This clonotype was sampled from a woman in her thirties with COVID-19, enrolled during active disease. CDR3 sequence reads: CATRTSGRAIDTQYF. As DNA, the CDR3 is TGTGCCACTCGGACTAGCGGGAGGGCCATAGATACGCAGTATTTT.